This T cell receptor (beta chain) is from a study of blood T cells in healthy people across ages. Concerning this clonotype itself: One end of the junction varies from germline; a read error may be responsible.

Combining a sample-barcoded 5' primer with a J-beta primer mix, a second PCR ran for about 7 to 11 cycles. MiXCR, applied by TCRdb to the 5' RACE reads, yields one record per CDR3 protein. Altogether 1,300,000 or so distinct CDR3 sequences are present, 59% being singletons, with the ten largest covering more than 6%. The source material was blood. This TCR came from a man aged 18-30 years in good health.

CDR3 sequence reads: CASSQGIDLGPTNF. CDR3 DNA: TGCGCCAGCAGCCAGGGAATCGATTTGGGACCCACCAACTTC. This rearrangement joins TRBV4-1 to TRBJ2-4; D is tentatively TRBD1 or TRBD2 (5 bases each). Per germline, CDR1 MGHRA and CDR2 YSYEKL. CDR3 length: 14 amino acids.